Listed below are T cell receptor beta chains from one sample, sequenced in a study of OX40 agonist ivuxolimab in advanced cancers. Assay: immunoSEQ multiplex PCR; the TCRdb copy retains only in-frame clones and omits some. Here the sample spans 10,000 to 14,000 clones, around four fifths being singletons. Source: CD4+ or CD8+ T cells sorted from blood, taken in a trial of the OX40 agonist ivuxolimab. These TCRs come from an adult with an advanced solid tumor such as melanoma, head and neck, liver or kidney cancer. Both conserved end residues are part of each CDR3. The order of the fields is V gene, J gene, D gene, clone size, CDR3 protein, CDR3 DNA. A D gene is named only where the DNA matches it firmly. Rows may omit the clone size; those that give it use once, few, many or a size class.

TRBV19	TRBJ1-1	NA	NA	CASKEVSRLNTEAFF	TGTGCCAGTAAAGAAGTCAGCAGATTGAACACTGAAGCTTTCTTT
TRBV5-5	TRBJ2-7	NA	NA	CASNLALGRTYEQYF	TGTGCCAGCAACTTGGCTTTGGGGAGGACCTACGAGCAGTACTTC
TRBV4-1	TRBJ1-2	NA	NA	CASSQESFPGLQGGYTF	TGCGCCAGCAGCCAAGAGAGTTTCCCGGGTTTACAGGGTGGCTACACCTTC
TRBV7-3	TRBJ2-7	TRBD2	NA	CASSSGLAPYEQYF	TGTGCCAGCAGCTCGGGACTAGCCCCCTACGAGCAGTACTTC
TRBV10-2	TRBJ2-1	TRBD2	NA	CASLGTSGDNEQFF	TGCGCCAGCTTAGGGACTAGCGGGGACAATGAGCAGTTCTTC
TRBV28	TRBJ1-2	TRBD1	few	CASSSGDSPRGYTF	TGTGCCAGCAGTTCAGGGGACAGCCCTAGGGGCTACACCTTC
TRBV27	TRBJ2-6	NA	NA	CASSGGLTNPGANVLTF	TGTGCCAGCAGTGGCGGGCTAACAAACCCTGGGGCCAACGTCCTGACTTTC
TRBV5-6	TRBJ1-4	NA	NA	CASSRPGVPRGEKLFF	TGTGCCAGCAGCAGACCCGGAGTCCCCAGAGGGGAAAAACTGTTTTTT
TRBV2	TRBJ2-7	NA	few	CASTQPSYEQYF	TGTGCCAGCACCCAGCCAAGCTACGAGCAGTACTTC
TRBV4-3	TRBJ2-7	NA	NA	CASSQDGLRQNEQYF	TGCGCCAGCAGCCAAGATGGGCTCCGGCAGAACGAGCAGTACTTC
TRBV27	TRBJ1-1	TRBD1	few	CASSLGQGRTEAFF	TGTGCCAGCAGTTTGGGACAGGGGCGCACTGAAGCTTTCTTT
TRBV6-5	TRBJ2-7	NA	NA	CASNAYEQYF	TGTGCCAGCAACGCCTACGAGCAGTACTTC
TRBV6-1	TRBJ2-1	NA	NA	CASSERIGGNEQFF	TGTGCCAGCAGTGAAAGGATAGGGGGCAATGAGCAGTTCTTC
TRBV9	TRBJ2-1	NA	once	CASSAGNNEQFF	TGTGCCAGCAGCGCCGGGAACAATGAGCAGTTCTTC
TRBV27	TRBJ2-7	NA	NA	CASSLSGNSYEQYF	TGTGCCAGCAGTTTATCGGGCAACTCCTACGAGCAGTACTTC
TRBV11-1	TRBJ2-5	TRBD2	NA	CASSGPPAGGETQYF	TGTGCCAGCAGCGGACCCCCAGCGGGAGGAGAGACCCAGTACTTC
TRBV29-1	TRBJ1-3	NA	NA	CSVGFDNTIYF	TGCAGCGTCGGATTTGATAACACCATATATTTT
TRBV21-1	TRBJ2-3	NA	NA	CASSKKGGRPFTCTDTQYF	TGTGCCAGCAGCAAAAAGGGCGGGAGGCCTTTTACTTGCACAGATACGCAGTATTTT
TRBV4-2	TRBJ2-2	NA	NA	CASSQDQGRAGELFF	TGTGCCAGCAGCCAAGATCAAGGTCGGGCCGGGGAGCTGTTTTTT
TRBV7-9	TRBJ2-7	NA	NA	CASSLKGKGQTHEQYF	TGTGCCAGCAGCTTGAAGGGGAAGGGACAAACCCACGAGCAGTACTTC
TRBV27	TRBJ2-7	TRBD1	once	CASEQGYEQYF	TGTGCCAGCGAACAGGGGTACGAGCAGTACTTC
TRBV4-3	TRBJ2-1	NA	NA	CASSQDEHPNNEQFF	TGCGCCAGCAGCCAAGATGAACACCCGAACAATGAGCAGTTCTTC
TRBV9	TRBJ2-3	TRBD2	few	CASSHPYSGLAEATDTQYF	TGTGCCAGCAGCCACCCTTACTCGGGACTAGCGGAAGCCACAGATACGCAGTATTTT
TRBV4-3	TRBJ2-3	NA	NA	CASSQDGVPKTDTQYF	TGCGCCAGCAGCCAAGACGGTGTTCCCAAGACAGATACGCAGTATTTT
TRBV9	TRBJ2-1	NA	NA	CASNVGVGANEQFF	TGTGCCAGCAACGTAGGGGTAGGGGCTAATGAGCAGTTCTTC
TRBV21-1	TRBJ2-5	NA	NA	CASSKDGLAGPRTGETQYF	TGTGCCAGCAGCAAAGATGGACTAGCGGGGCCCCGAACCGGGGAGACCCAGTACTTC
TRBV29-1	TRBJ2-7	NA	NA	CSVDSGAEYEQYF	TGCAGCGTTGACTCGGGGGCCGAATACGAGCAGTACTTC
TRBV29-1	TRBJ2-2	NA	NA	CSATGTKNTGELFF	TGCAGCGCAACAGGGACCAAGAACACCGGGGAGCTGTTTTTT
TRBV5-8	TRBJ2-5	NA	NA	CASSFETQYF	TGTGCCAGCAGCTTCGAGACCCAGTACTTC
TRBV4-3	TRBJ1-5	NA	NA	CASSQDRSMSNQPQHF	TGCGCCAGCAGCCAAGATCGGAGTATGAGCAATCAGCCCCAGCATTTT
TRBV9	TRBJ1-2	NA	NA	CASSATGYDNIYGYTF	TGTGCCAGCAGCGCCACCGGTTATGACAACATCTATGGCTACACCTTC
TRBV2	TRBJ2-1	NA	once	CATLWKDYNEQFF	TGTGCCACCTTATGGAAGGATTACAATGAGCAGTTCTTC
TRBV27	TRBJ1-1	NA	NA	CASSLIGAEAFF	TGTGCCAGCAGTTTAATAGGGGCTGAAGCTTTCTTT
TRBV9	TRBJ2-1	NA	medium-sized	CASSVALSNNEQFF	TGTGCCAGCAGCGTAGCTCTCAGTAACAATGAGCAGTTCTTC
TRBV11-3	TRBJ1-1	NA	few	CASSLGGEAFF	TGTGCCAGCAGCTTAGGGGGTGAAGCTTTCTTT
TRBV29-1	TRBJ2-7	TRBD1	NA	CSGKDRASYEQYF	TGCAGCGGGAAGGACAGGGCTTCCTACGAGCAGTACTTC
TRBV6-6	TRBJ2-5	NA	NA	CASTWSQETQYF	TGTGCCAGCACCTGGAGCCAAGAGACCCAGTACTTC
TRBV29-1	TRBJ2-7	NA	NA	CSVEYPHRDYEQYF	TGCAGCGTTGAGTATCCCCACAGGGACTACGAGCAGTACTTC
TRBV6-5	TRBJ1-2	NA	once	CASSPGTAGYTF	TGTGCCAGCAGTCCAGGGACCGCGGGCTACACCTTC
TRBV9	TRBJ2-3	NA	NA	CASSFSGGDTQYF	TGTGCCAGCAGCTTCAGTGGGGGAGATACGCAGTATTTT
TRBV19	TRBJ1-1	NA	NA	CASSISLNTEAFF	TGTGCCAGTAGTATTTCATTGAACACTGAAGCTTTCTTT
TRBV7-9	TRBJ2-7	NA	NA	CASSFLQGAYEQYF	TGTGCCAGCAGCTTCCTTCAAGGGGCCTACGAGCAGTACTTC
TRBV7-9	TRBJ2-5	NA	once	CASSPANEETQYF	TGTGCCAGCAGCCCTGCAAACGAAGAGACCCAGTACTTC
TRBV6-1	TRBJ2-5	NA	once	CASSGDGSQETQYF	TGTGCCAGCAGTGGGGACGGTTCGCAAGAGACCCAGTACTTC
TRBV27	TRBJ2-5	TRBD2	NA	CASSGLAGGPETQYF	TGTGCCAGCAGCGGACTAGCGGGAGGCCCCGAGACCCAGTACTTC
TRBV4-3	TRBJ2-7	NA	few	CASSQELYPLYEQYF	TGCGCCAGCAGCCAAGAACTATACCCACTTTACGAGCAGTACTTC